This TCR beta chain was identified in a study of OX40 agonist ivuxolimab in advanced cancers. The overall study: The patients got ivuxolimab, which is an agonistic anti-OX40 (CD134) antibody. Anti-PD-1, anti-PD-L1 or anti-CTLA-4 therapy given earlier was allowed, and approximately 43% had some. Study outcomes and limitations: Circulating CD4+ and CD8+ T cells showed clonal expansion by week 6 at 0.1 to 3.0 mg/kg.

TCRdb's copy holds only in-frame clones and misses some; the assay was immunoSEQ multiplex PCR. The sample holds roughly 10,000 clones; 70% to 85% are singletons and the top ten take approximately 16%. Patients were excluded for autoimmune disease history or systemic immunosuppression. Per the germline V gene, CDR1 is SGHDT and CDR2 is YYEEEE. V was pared by 0 bases and J by 6 bases, with 10 bases between. The CDR3 spans 14 residues. Turning to this clone: The target antigen is unknown.

The material sequenced was CD4+ or CD8+ T cells sorted from blood, taken in a trial of the OX40 agonist ivuxolimab. The receptor comes from an adult with an advanced solid tumor such as melanoma, head and neck, liver or kidney cancer. The J gene is TRBJ2-1, the V gene TRBV5-6, with unresolved D. This chain's CDR3 is CASSLAIQLNEQFF. CDR3 in DNA: TGTGCCAGCAGCTTGGCAATCCAGCTCAATGAGCAGTTCTTC.